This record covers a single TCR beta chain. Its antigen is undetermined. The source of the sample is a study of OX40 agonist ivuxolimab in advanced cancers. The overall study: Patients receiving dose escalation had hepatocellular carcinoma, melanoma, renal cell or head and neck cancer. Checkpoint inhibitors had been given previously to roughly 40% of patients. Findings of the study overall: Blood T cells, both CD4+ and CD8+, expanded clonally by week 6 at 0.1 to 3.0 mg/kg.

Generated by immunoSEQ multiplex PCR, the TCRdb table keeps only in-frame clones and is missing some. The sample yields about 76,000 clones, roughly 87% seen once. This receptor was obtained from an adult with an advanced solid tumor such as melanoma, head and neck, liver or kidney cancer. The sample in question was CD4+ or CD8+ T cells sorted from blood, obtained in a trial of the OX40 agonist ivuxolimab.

DNA of the CDR3: TGTGCCAGTTATTTGGATACGCAGTATTTT. Amino acids: CASYLDTQYF. The gene calls are TRBV6-6 and TRBJ2-3, with unresolved D. The CDR3 has 10 amino acids. Germline V gene sequence: CDR1 MNHNY, CDR2 SVGAGI (reference sequence). Trimming removed 9 bases from V and 6 bases from J, with 7 bases in between.